The 30 T cell receptor beta chains below all came from one sample that was sequenced in a study of blood T cells in healthy people across ages (dated by TCRdb to between 2014 and 2017). The library was prepared using 5' RACE. Sequencing was carried out with an Illumina HiSeq 2500. A second PCR of roughly 7 to 11 cycles was performed with a sample-barcoded 5' primer and a J-beta primer mix. Clones were called with MiXCR by TCRdb after fastp trimmed the public reads at Q25, and only in-frame beta chains were retained. Every entry covers one CDR3 protein and lists the most common genes and DNA from its rows. The sample table lists about 840,000 distinct CDR3 sequences, just under 30% of them with a count of one. The ten largest clones represent around 9.6% of the sample. These same data were also listed under a study on T cells of mothers and their children.

Input material: blood. These TCRs come from a woman in her forties in good health.

The rearrangement uses TRBV12-3 or TRBV12-4 and TRBJ2-5; 7 nucleotides align to TRBD2. The junction had 5 bases not matched to a gene; V was cut back by 6 bases and J by 4 bases. The CDR3 is made up of 13 amino acids. The CDR3 DNA is TGTGCCAGCAGATCTGGACTAGGAGAGACCCAGTACTTC. This sequence encodes CASRSGLGETQYF.

This clonotype was found many times. The V and J genes are TRBV7-9 and TRBJ2-5, with D perhaps TRBD1 or TRBD2 (6 bases each). There are 15 residues in the CDR3. V gave up 5 bases and J gave up 5 bases, with 18 bases separating them. Germline V gene data show CDR1 as SEHNR and CDR2 as FQNEAQ (reference sequence). As DNA, the CDR3 is TGTGCCAGCAGCCCCCCGCACGGGGGCGGGGAGACCCAGTACTTC. Translated, it gives CASSPPHGGGETQYF. Looking up the rest from reference TRBV7-9 and TRBJ2-5 gives the full variable domain: DTGVSQNPRHKITKRGQNVTFRCDPISEHNRLYWYRQTLGQGPEFLTYFQNEAQLEKSRLLSDRFSAERPKGSFSTLEIQRTEQGDSAMYLCASSPPHGGGETQYFGPGTRLLVL.

This clonotype was seen ten or more times. This chain joins TRBV4-1 and TRBJ2-7; 7 positions agree with TRBD2. CDR3 length: 14 amino acids. Germline lookup yields CDR1 MGHRA and CDR2 YSYEKL. V was pared by 5 bases and J by 0 bases, with 4 bases of the junction left unmatched. CDR3 sequence: CASSYIAGSYEQYF. CDR3 DNA sequence: TGCGCCAGCAGCTATATAGCGGGCTCCTACGAGCAGTACTTC.

For the CDR3, the DNA is TGTGCCAGCAGCTTAACCGGGCGGGGAGGAAACGAAAAACTGTTTTTT. This gives the protein CASSLTGRGGNEKLFF. This chain connects TRBV7-3 to TRBJ1-4; D call uncertain. CDR3 length equals 16 residues. V lost 0 bases to trimming and J lost 8 bases, with 16 bases between them. Germline V gives CDR1 SGHTA, CDR2 FQGTGA.

Points on this clonotype: One junction end does not reproduce the germline sequence, and a read error may be involved. The chain carries TRBV5-1 and TRBJ2-1, with TRBD1 matching 8 bases. The CDR3 consists of 16 residues. CDR1 is SGHRS and CDR2 is YFSETQ in the germline V gene. DNA of the CDR3: TGCGCCAGCAGCTTAAGCCCCGGGACAGGATACAGTGAGCAGTTCTTC. The encoded protein is CASSLSPGTGYSEQFF.

To note about this clonotype: Possible read error: a much larger clone is one base away. The chain employs TRBV12-3 or TRBV12-4 and TRBJ2-7; D gene unclear. V was pared by 5 bases and J by 3 bases, with 14 bases between. The CDR3 consists of 14 residues. CDR3 region: CASSTAGVRYEQYF. CDR3 DNA sequence: TGTGCCAGCAGTACCGCAGGTGTTCGCTACGAGCAGTACTTC.

This clonotype was seen repeatedly, ten times or more. The CDR3 DNA sequence: TGCAGCGTTGAAGAAAAAAACAGGGGGCGCGGAGGCTACACCTTC. Translated: CSVEEKNRGRGGYTF. The chain joins TRBV29-1 to TRBJ1-2, with TRBD1 matching over 9 bases. The V segment lost 0 bases and the J segment 8 bases; nucleotides outside the gene matches: 10. CDR1 and CDR2 from the germline V gene are SQVTM and ANQGSEA. The CDR3 covers 15 residues.

The chain employs TRBV6-2 or TRBV6-3 and TRBJ1-2; D unresolved. Germline V gene data show CDR1 as MNHEY and CDR2 as SVGEGT. The V gene lost 7 bases and the J gene lost 3 bases, with 12 bases spanning the gap. The CDR3 sequence is 13 residues long. The CDR3 region has the DNA TGTGCCAGCATGGAAGAGAGGGACTATGGCTACACCTTC. Protein product: CASMEERDYGYTF.

J is TRBJ2-1 and V is TRBV20-1; D uncertain. V lost 6 bases, J lost 7 bases, and 31 bases lay in between. Germline CDR1 and CDR2: DFQATT and SNEGSKA (reference sequence). The CDR3 consists of 18 residues. The CDR3 protein is CSATEPKAYRRPLNEQFF. In DNA form, the CDR3 reads TGCAGTGCCACTGAGCCGAAAGCCTATAGGCGCCCATTGAATGAGCAGTTCTTC.

This clonotype was counted only a few times. The chain has TRBV27 and TRBJ1-6; TRBD1 might be the D (6 bases). V lost 3 bases, J lost 7 bases, and 10 bases lay in between. Germline V gives CDR1 MNHEY, CDR2 SMNVEV (reference sequence). The CDR3 has 14 amino acids. The CDR3 bases are TGTGCCAGCAGTTTCCGACAGGCAAATTCACCCCTCCACTTT. It codes for CASSFRQANSPLHF.

This clonotype appeared a few times. The J gene is TRBJ2-4, the V gene TRBV28, with 11 bases fitting TRBD1. The V segment lost 11 bases and the J segment 13 bases; nucleotides outside the gene matches: 34. Germline-derived CDR1 and CDR2 are MDHEN and SYDVKM. This CDR3 comprises 20 residues. CDR3 DNA sequence: TGTGCCGGCGGGGCGCATGCCAAACCGGGACAGGGGGTTGGAGGAGGGGAGCAGTACTTC. Translated, it gives CAGGAHAKPGQGVGGGEQYF.

V is TRBV11-2 and J is TRBJ1-1, with a possible D match to TRBD1 (6 bases). This CDR3 contains 15 residues. Germline values: CDR1 SGHAT, CDR2 FQNNGV. The V end lost 2 bases, the J end lost 0 bases, and 10 bases lay between the germline ends. This chain's CDR3 is CASSLRQAMNTEAFF. The CDR3 nucleotides read TGTGCCAGCAGCTTACGACAGGCTATGAACACTGAAGCTTTCTTT.

Comment on this clonotype: A read error may explain this, as a much larger clone is one base away. The rearrangement joins TRBV13 to TRBJ2-5; D remains ambiguous. The DNA matches TRBJ2-7 better at its end, which makes the J call doubtful. CDR1 PRHDT and CDR2 FYEKMQ come from the germline V gene (reference sequence). The CDR3 sequence is 14 residues long. Here the CDR3 DNA reads TGTGCCGGCAGCTTAAAAGGTATAGTCTACGAGCAGTACTTC. Residues: CAGSLKGIVYEQYF.

The sample holds many counts of this clonotype. The chain has TRBV28 and TRBJ1-3, with D unresolved. Trimming stripped 2 bases from V and 0 bases from J, with 20 bases between. Germline CDR1 MDHEN, CDR2 SYDVKM. The CDR3 runs to 19 residues. The CDR3 DNA reads TGTGCCAGCAGTTTAACCCAGAGGCTAAGCTCGAACTCTGGAAACACCATATATTTT. This encodes CASSLTQRLSSNSGNTIYF.

The CDR3 region has the DNA TGTGCCAGCAGCCGGTCAGGGGGGAGTTCCCAGCATTTT. Its translation: CASSRSGGSSQHF. The rearrangement uses TRBV7-2 and TRBJ1-5; 7 nucleotides line up with TRBD1. The CDR3 extends over 13 amino acids. Trimming at V came to 5 bases and at J to 11 bases, leaving 9 bases not matched to a gene. Germline V gene lookup returns CDR1 SGHTA and CDR2 FQGNSA.

The rearrangement uses TRBV3-1 and TRBJ2-6; 7 nucleotides line up with TRBD1. The junction had 0 bases not matched to a gene; V was cut back by 1 base and J by 3 bases. The CDR3 sequence is 15 residues long. The V gene's germline CDR1 is LGHDT and CDR2 YNNKEL (reference sequence). This chain's CDR3 is CASSQGQGGANVLTF. In DNA, the CDR3 is TGTGCCAGCAGCCAAGGACAGGGTGGGGCCAACGTCCTGACTTTC.

This clonotype was picked up many times. This chain joins TRBV6-5 and TRBJ2-7; D is uncertain. This CDR3 has 14 residues. Germline V CDR1 and CDR2: MNHEY, SVGAGI. The V end lost 0 bases, the J end lost 5 bases, and 11 bases lay between the germline ends. CDR3 coding DNA: TGTGCCAGCAGTTACTCCCAGATTTCTGACGAGCAGTACTTC. It encodes CASSYSQISDEQYF.

This clonotype was counted only a few times. A much larger clone differs by one base, so this may be a read error. The chain employs TRBV6-2 or TRBV6-3 and TRBJ2-7; possible D gene TRBD1, 6 bases. V was shortened by 2 bases and J by 1 base, with 9 bases between the two germline ends. Looked up from germline, CDR1 is MNHEY and CDR2 is SVGEGT. This CDR3 region has 14 residues. CDR3 in amino acids: CASSYEQGSYEQYF. In DNA, the CDR3 is TGTGCCAGCAGTTACGAACAGGGTTCCTACGAGCAGTACTTC.

This clonotype has a count of ten or more. V and J are TRBV28 and TRBJ2-1; D gene uncertain. Germline values: CDR1 MDHEN, CDR2 SYDVKM. CDR3 length: 16 residues. V dropped 2 bases and J dropped 4 bases, with 15 bases sitting between them. This CDR3 reads CASSLKSLYGYNEQFF. CDR3 nucleotides: TGTGCCAGCAGTTTAAAATCCCTGTATGGTTACAATGAGCAGTTCTTC.

In this sample, this clonotype turned up many times. The chain has TRBV29-1 and TRBJ1-5, with unresolved D. This CDR3 is 13 amino acids long. Trimming pared 4 bases from V and 5 bases from J, leaving 12 bases between. Germline values: CDR1 SQVTM, CDR2 ANQGSEA. The CDR3 spells CSVGGGGDQPQHF. CDR3 coding DNA: TGCAGCGTTGGAGGCGGTGGGGATCAGCCCCAGCATTTT. The complete variable domain, with remaining parts taken from reference TRBV29-1 and TRBJ1-5, reads SAVISQKPSRDICQRGTSLTIQCQVDSQVTMMFWYRQQPGQSLTLIATANQGSEATYESGFVIDKFPISRPNLTFSTLTVSNMSPEDSSIYLCSVGGGGDQPQHFGDGTRLSIL.

The rearrangement links TRBV7-9 to TRBJ2-7; 8 nucleotides agree with TRBD1. The CDR3 spans 16 residues. Trimming took 2 bases from V and 5 from J; bases not matched to a gene: 11. The germline gives CDR1 SEHNR, CDR2 FQNEAQ (reference sequence). CDR3 nucleotide sequence: TGTGCCAGCAGCTTACCTACAGACAGGGGTGGACACGAGCAGTACTTC. It codes for CASSLPTDRGGHEQYF.

A few counts support this clonotype. The chain has TRBV9 and TRBJ2-1, with D possibly matching TRBD1 (9 bases). The CDR3 length is 16 residues. The V gene lost 3 bases and the J gene lost 3 bases, with 16 bases spanning the gap. Germline lookup yields CDR1 SGDLS and CDR2 YYNGEE. The chain's CDR3 is CASSARGGQGYNEQFF. DNA of the CDR3: TGTGCCAGCAGCGCCCGGGGGGGACAGGGCTACAATGAGCAGTTCTTC.

This clonotype was seen a handful of times. The V and J genes are TRBV27 and TRBJ2-3; 11 bases match TRBD1. The germline V gene has CDR1 MNHEY and CDR2 SMNVEV (reference sequence). CDR3 size: 17 residues. Losses at the gene ends were 4 bases for V and 5 bases for J; bases not matched to a gene: 11. The CDR3 sequence: CASSSPAGQGVEDTQYF. CDR3 in DNA: TGTGCCAGCAGTTCCCCGGCGGGACAGGGGGTTGAAGATACGCAGTATTTT.

CDR3 nucleotide sequence: TGTGCCAGCAGCCGAGGGGATAGTGAGCAGTTCTTC. It codes for CASSRGDSEQFF. This chain uses TRBV7-8 with TRBJ2-1; either TRBD1 or TRBD2 may fit D (5 bases each). The CDR3 spans 12 residues. CDR1 is SGHVS and CDR2 is FQNEAQ in the germline V gene. V was trimmed by 5 bases and J by 9 bases, leaving 11 bases between them. The whole variable domain, filled in from reference TRBV7-8 and TRBJ2-1, reads GAGVSQSPRYKVAKRGQDVALRCDPISGHVSLFWYQQALGQGPEFLTYFQNEAQLDKSGLPSDRFFAERPEGSVSTLKIQRTQQEDSAVYLCASSRGDSEQFFGPGTRLTVL.

The V call is TRBV10-3, the J call TRBJ1-1; D gene uncertain. Deletions cut 0 bases from V and 8 bases from J, with 7 bases between. The V gene's germline CDR1 is ENHRY and CDR2 SYGVKD. This CDR3 has 12 amino acids. In DNA form, the CDR3 reads TGTGCCATCAGTGAGTCGGGAGGGGAAGCTTTCTTT. It encodes CAISESGGEAFF.

The chain links TRBV28 to TRBJ1-2; D is possibly TRBD1 (6 bases). V was cut by 3 bases and J by 8 bases, with 10 bases left in between. This CDR3 is 12 amino acids long. Germline V gene lookup returns CDR1 MDHEN and CDR2 SYDVKM. CDR3 sequence: CASSFYRAGYTF. In nucleotides, the CDR3 is TGTGCCAGCAGTTTTTACAGGGCCGGCTACACCTTC.

This clonotype has at least ten counts. This chain connects TRBV18 to TRBJ1-2, with TRBD1 matching 7 bases. Germline CDR1 is KGHSH and CDR2 is LQKENI. The CDR3 length is 13 residues. With 5 bases clipped from V and 6 bases from J, the junction kept 6 bases outside the gene matches. The CDR3 loop reads CASSRQGSDGYTF. DNA for the CDR3: TGTGCCAGCTCAAGACAGGGATCAGATGGCTACACCTTC. The full variable domain, completed using reference TRBV18 and TRBJ1-2, is NAGVMQNPRHLVRRRGQEARLRCSPMKGHSHVYWYRQLPEEGLKFMVYLQKENIIDESGMPKERFSAEFPKEGPSILRIQQVVRGDSAAYFCASSRQGSDGYTFGSGTRLTVV.

The rearrangement joins TRBV5-1 to TRBJ2-7; possible D gene TRBD1, 6 bases. Trimming pared 7 bases from V and 2 bases from J, leaving 19 bases between. The germline V gene encodes CDR1 SGHRS and CDR2 YFSETQ. The CDR3 extends over 15 amino acids. The CDR3 protein is CASSLVGTNTYEQYF. CDR3 nucleotides: TGCGCCAGCTCCCTAGTTGGGACAAATACCTACGAGCAGTACTTC.

The CDR3 nucleotides read TGCAGTGCTGGCAGGGTAGCTAATTCACCCCTCCACTTT. As protein: CSAGRVANSPLHF. The gene calls are TRBV20-1 and TRBJ1-6, with D tentatively TRBD1 (5 bases). The CDR3 totals 13 residues. Looked up from germline, CDR1 is DFQATT and CDR2 is SNEGSKA (reference sequence). V was pared by 5 bases and J by 6 bases, with 11 bases between.

This clonotype was picked up a small number of times. The chain has TRBV6-4 and TRBJ2-5, with 12 bases identical to TRBD2. This CDR3 spans 18 amino acids. The germline V gene encodes CDR1 MRHNA and CDR2 SNTAGT. V was clipped by 0 bases and J by 1 base; unmatched bases: 6. CDR3 loop: CASSDSLAGGGLQETQYF. Here the CDR3 DNA reads TGTGCCAGCAGTGACTCTCTAGCGGGGGGGGGCCTCCAAGAGACCCAGTACTTC.